A selection of T cell receptor beta chains follows, all from one sample in a study of regulatory T cells in long-lasting Graves disease. TCRdb re-derived calls from the multiplex PCR reads in MiXCR, one entry per CDR3 protein. The sample has hundreds of thousands of distinct CDR3 sequences; 16% are singletons. These data were also reused for a study on T cells in Graves' hyperthyroidism and ophthalmopathy.

Sequenced material: peripheral blood mononuclear cells (PBMCs), taken at new diagnosis, from a patient treated with antithyroid drugs. The origin of the receptors is a woman aged 25 to 45 with Graves disease. Each CDR3 is given with its conserved first and last residue. A D gene is named only where the DNA matches it firmly. The size field is filled for only some rows; it gives once, few, many or a size class.

>TRBD2|TRBV9|14|TRBJ2-7|NA
TGTGCCAGCAGCATCGGACTAGCAGCGTACGAGCAGTACTTC
CASSIGLAAYEQYF
>NA|TRBV7-4|15|TRBJ1-5|few
TGTGCCAGCAGCTTCGACAGTCATAGCAATCAGCCCCAGCATTTT
CASSFDSHSNQPQHF
>TRBD1|TRBV6-2/TRBV6-3|16|TRBJ2-7|many
TGTGCCAGCAGACCGACCGGGACAGGGAGATTGAACGAGCAGTACTTC
CASRPTGTGRLNEQYF
>NA|TRBV6-1|14|TRBJ1-4|NA
TGTGCCAGCATCAATTCGGACAGTAATGAAAAACTGTTTTTT
CASINSDSNEKLFF
>NA|TRBV20-1|15|TRBJ1-2|NA
TGCAGTGCTAGAGATGGACTAAGGGGAGACTATGGCTACACCTTC
CSARDGLRGDYGYTF
>NA|TRBV6-5|14|TRBJ2-1|NA
TGTGCCAGCAGTTCCCGGGGTTTGGACAATGAGCAGTTCTTC
CASSSRGLDNEQFF
>TRBD2|TRBV10-3|16|TRBJ2-5|many
TGTGCCATCAGAAAAACTAGCGGGGGGGAGAGAGAGACCCAGTACTTC
CAIRKTSGGERETQYF
>NA|TRBV7-8|13|TRBJ2-3|many
TGTGCCAGCAGCCCTGGGAACCCAGATACGCAGTATTTT
CASSPGNPDTQYF
>NA|TRBV14|12|TRBJ2-1|many
TGTGCCAGCAGCCAAGAGAGGTTGAAGCAGTTCTTC
CASSQERLKQFF
>TRBD1|TRBV4-1|15|TRBJ1-5|NA
TGCGCCAGCAGCCGATTCCAGGGGGGGAATCAGCCCCAGCATTTT
CASSRFQGGNQPQHF
>TRBD1|TRBV9|14|TRBJ1-5|few
TGTGCCAGCAGCGGGACAGGCCTCTGGGGTCCCCAGCATTTT
CASSGTGLWGPQHF
>NA|TRBV4-1|15|TRBJ2-5|NA
TGCGCCAGCAGCATAATGGTCGCCAGGGAAGAGACCCAGTACTTC
CASSIMVAREETQYF
>NA|TRBV14|14|TRBJ2-4|few
TGTGCCAGCAGCCATTACGGAGGGAGGAACATTCAGTACTTC
CASSHYGGRNIQYF
>NA|TRBV29-1|13|TRBJ2-3|many
TGCAGCGTTGAAATGACTACGTCGGATACGCAGTATTTT
CSVEMTTSDTQYF